Listed here are 18 T cell receptor beta chains from one sample, sequenced in a study of Graves' ophthalmopathy and Graves' hyperthyroidism. The study amplified TCR beta CDR3 regions using RNA transcripts. An initial RT-PCR round employing HTBI primers preceded a second-round multiplex PCR. Using its own MiXCR run on the multiplex PCR reads, TCRdb lists one record per CDR3 protein. Of about 700,000 distinct CDR3 sequences in the sample, 40% were seen once. The sample was peripheral blood. These TCRs come from an adult man with Graves' ophthalmopathy.

The V and J genes are TRBV6-6 and TRBJ1-4, with D possibly matching TRBD1 (5 bases). V was cut by 2 bases and J by 5 bases, with 9 bases left in between. This CDR3 has 14 residues. CDR1 is MNHNY and CDR2 is SVGAGI in the germline V gene (reference sequence). The CDR3 spells CASSYGGINEKLFF. As DNA, the CDR3 is TGTGCCAGCAGTTACGGGGGTATAAATGAAAAACTGTTTTTT.

V usage is TRBV15 and J usage is TRBJ1-5; tentative D call: TRBD1 (6 bases). CDR3 length: 16 amino acids. Trimming shortened V by 0 bases and J by 5 bases, and 14 bases separated the two germline ends. Germline V CDR1 and CDR2: LNHNV, YYDKDF (reference sequence). The CDR3 protein is CATSRDRNRVDQPQHF. The CDR3 DNA reads TGTGCCACCAGCAGAGATCGGAACAGGGTGGATCAGCCCCAGCATTTT.

This sequence joins TRBV10-3 and TRBJ2-3, with D hard to call. V lost 3 bases, J lost 1 base, and 5 bases lay in between. Germline CDR1 is ENHRY and CDR2 is SYGVKD. This CDR3 contains 13 residues. The CDR3 spells CAISDPRTDTQYF. CDR3 nucleotides: TGTGCCATCAGTGACCCCCGCACAGATACGCAGTATTTT.

This sequence joins TRBV25-1 and TRBJ2-7; 7 bases line up with TRBD1. V was clipped by 8 bases and J by 1 base; unmatched bases: 8. This CDR3 comprises 14 residues. Germline assignment: CDR1 MGHDK and CDR2 SYGVNS. The CDR3 DNA sequence: TGTGCCAGCCCCCGAAGGGACAGTTCCTACGAGCAGTACTTC. Translating gives CASPRRDSSYEQYF.

This clonotype was counted many times. The V and J genes are TRBV20-1 and TRBJ1-2, with D perhaps TRBD1 (5 bases). The V end lost 0 bases, the J end lost 7 bases, and 9 bases lay between the germline ends. Germline assignment: CDR1 DFQATT and CDR2 SNEGSKA (reference sequence). The CDR3 extends over 12 amino acids. In nucleotides, the CDR3 is TGCAGTGCTAGAGACAGGGTGGGTGGCTACACCTTC. As protein: CSARDRVGGYTF.

This chain links TRBV6-5 with TRBJ1-1; D not resolved. The CDR3 sequence is 15 residues long. V lost 0 bases, J lost 2 bases, and 10 bases lay in between. The germline CDR1 and CDR2 sequences are MNHEY and SVGAGI. The CDR3 sequence: CASSYSVRQNTEAFF. CDR3 bases: TGTGCCAGCAGTTACTCGGTACGGCAAAACACTGAAGCTTTCTTT.

This clonotype was seen a few times. The chain employs TRBV20-1 and TRBJ2-7; a possible D gene is TRBD2 (7 bases). In germline, CDR1 is DFQATT, CDR2 SNEGSKA (reference sequence). There are 13 residues in the CDR3. V was cut by 5 bases and J by 3 bases, with 14 bases left in between. DNA of the CDR3: TGCAGTGCTCCGGACGGGGGGCTCTACGAGCAGTACTTC. Protein: CSAPDGGLYEQYF.

This clonotype was found many times. The chain carries TRBV7-8 and TRBJ1-5; 10 bases are shared with TRBD1. The germline V gene has CDR1 SGHVS and CDR2 FQNEAQ. The CDR3 totals 15 residues. With V trimmed by 5 bases and J by 5 bases, 6 bases remained unmatched. For the CDR3, the DNA is TGTGCCAGCAGCCGCGACAGGGGGCGAGATCAGCCCCAGCATTTT. Translation: CASSRDRGRDQPQHF.

J is TRBJ1-1 and V is TRBV7-9; 10 nucleotides align to TRBD1. Unmatched junction bases numbered 8, after V lost 5 bases and J lost 8 bases. This CDR3 has 14 amino acids. Germline CDR1 SEHNR, CDR2 FQNEAQ (reference sequence). The CDR3 loop is CASSVRTGGLEAFF. The CDR3 region has the DNA TGTGCCAGCAGCGTCCGGACAGGGGGTCTCGAAGCTTTCTTT.

As to this clonotype: A read error may explain this, as a much larger clone is one base away. The genes are TRBV20-1 and TRBJ1-5; the D gene is possibly TRBD1 (6 bases). Germline V gene lookup returns CDR1 DFQATT and CDR2 SNEGSKA (reference sequence). The CDR3 extends over 15 amino acids. The V end was cut by 4 bases, the J end by 0 bases, with 13 bases between. The CDR3 here is CSAIDRGLSNQPQHF. The CDR3 nucleotides read TGCAGTGCTATCGATCGGGGGCTTAGCAATCAGCCCCAGCATTTT.

A few counts support this clonotype. The rearrangement links TRBV10-2 to TRBJ2-3; no clear D gene. The germline CDR1 and CDR2 sequences are WSHSY and SAAADI. The CDR3 has 12 residues. Trimming shortened V by 5 bases and J by 4 bases, and 7 bases separated the two germline ends. The CDR3 bases are TGCGCCAGCAGTCCAAACCCAGATACGCAGTATTTT. It codes for CASSPNPDTQYF.

This clonotype was recorded at least ten times. The gene calls are TRBV20-1 and TRBJ1-5; D ambiguous. The germline V gene encodes CDR1 DFQATT and CDR2 SNEGSKA (reference sequence). The CDR3 consists of 13 residues. Between the trimmed V and J ends, which lost 3 bases and 3 bases, there was a span of 9 bases. The CDR3 reads CSARPGDNQPQHF. CDR3 in DNA: TGCAGTGCTAGGCCGGGTGACAATCAGCCCCAGCATTTT.

V and J are TRBV7-9 and TRBJ1-4, with 7 nucleotides matching TRBD1. The CDR3 covers 16 residues. Germline CDR1 SEHNR, CDR2 FQNEAQ (reference sequence). The junction had 9 bases not matched to a gene; V was cut back by 5 bases and J by 3 bases. The CDR3 sequence: CASSPRGPSANEKLFF. CDR3 DNA sequence: TGTGCCAGCAGCCCAAGGGGGCCTTCGGCTAATGAAAAACTGTTTTTT.

This clonotype occurred once. A much larger clone lies a single base off, so this may be a read error. The V call is TRBV10-3, the J call TRBJ2-7; 10 bases are a match to TRBD2. This CDR3 is built from 15 residues. V gave up 3 bases and J gave up 5 bases; unmatched junction bases: 7. Germline assignment: CDR1 ENHRY and CDR2 SYGVKD. CDR3 loop: CAISDKAGGPHEQYF. The CDR3 coding sequence is TGTGCCATCAGTGACAAAGCGGGAGGGCCCCACGAGCAGTACTTC.

Points on this clonotype: At one end, the junction sequence differs from germline, possibly due to a read error. The V gene is TRBV24-1, the J gene TRBJ1-4; no reliable D call. Germline-derived CDR1 and CDR2 are KGHDR and SFDVKD. There are 17 residues in the CDR3. The CDR3 is CASSPPEIARSDEKLFF. The CDR3 DNA sequence: TGTGCCAGCAGTCCCCCAGAGATTGCGCGGAGTGATGAAAAACTGTTTTTT.

This clonotype was recorded at least ten times. The chain has TRBV2 and TRBJ1-1; a possible D gene is TRBD1 (6 bases). CDR3 length equals 14 residues. Germline V gene data show CDR1 as SNHLY and CDR2 as FYNNEI. Trimming took 8 bases from V and 6 from J, leaving 19 bases between them. The CDR3 DNA follows: TGTGCCAGCCACTCAGACAGGTTGTCCGCTGAAGCTTTCTTT. Its protein product is CASHSDRLSAEAFF.

J is TRBJ1-2 and V is TRBV29-1; TRBD1 is a possible D gene (5 bases). Trimming pared 7 bases from V and 11 bases from J, leaving 11 bases between. This CDR3 is 9 amino acids long. Germline V gene sequence: CDR1 SQVTM, CDR2 ANQGSEA. The CDR3 bases are TGCAGCGCTGATTCAGGGTACACCTTC. Translated, it gives CSADSGYTF.

This clonotype occurred a few times. The chain recombines TRBV7-9 with TRBJ2-2; D gene uncertain. This CDR3 is built from 16 residues. The V end was cut by 6 bases, the J end by 0 bases, with 14 bases between. Germline V gives CDR1 SEHNR, CDR2 FQNEAQ (reference sequence). CDR3: CASSLRTVTNTGELFF. CDR3 DNA: TGTGCCAGCAGTTTACGAACGGTGACGAACACCGGGGAGCTGTTTTTT.